Listed below are T cell receptor beta chains from one sample, sequenced in a study of graft-versus-host responses after intestinal transplantation. Some clones are missing from TCRdb's copy, which holds only in-frame ones; the method was immunoSEQ multiplex PCR. The sample includes about 25,000 clones, more than 85% of them seen just once. This specimen consisted of PBMCs, obtained 18 days after transplant. These receptors were obtained from a human patient who received an intestinal transplant, so some T cells may come from the graft donor. Both conserved end residues are part of each CDR3. Fields, in order: D gene, clone size, V gene, J gene, CDR3 protein, CDR3 DNA. D genes are given only for firm matches. The size entry is marked missing in some rows and otherwise reads once, few, many or a size class.

D: NA; size: NA; V: TRBV5-5; J: TRBJ1-4; CDR3: CASSLEGIRGKLFF; DNA: TGTGCCAGCAGCTTGGAAGGGATACGGGGGAAACTGTTTTTT
D: TRBD1; size: NA; V: TRBV5-4; J: TRBJ1-4; CDR3: CASSVGTGVGGEKLFF; DNA: TGTGCCAGCAGCGTCGGGACAGGGGTCGGGGGTGAAAAACTGTTTTTT
D: NA; size: NA; V: TRBV5-6; J: TRBJ2-3; CDR3: CASSPTGRRHDTQYF; DNA: TGTGCCAGCAGCCCGACAGGGAGGCGACATGATACGCAGTATTTT
D: NA; size: NA; V: TRBV29-1; J: TRBJ1-1; CDR3: CSVARGMNTEAFF; DNA: TGCAGCGTTGCGCGGGGAATGAACACTGAAGCTTTCTTT
D: NA; size: once; V: TRBV6-6; J: TRBJ1-1; CDR3: CASSFAPSMNTEAFF; DNA: TGTGCCAGCAGTTTCGCACCAAGTATGAACACTGAAGCTTTCTTT
D: NA; size: NA; V: TRBV19; J: TRBJ2-7; CDR3: CASSIGESYEQYF; DNA: TGTGCCAGTAGTATAGGGGAATCCTACGAGCAGTACTTC
D: TRBD1; size: NA; V: TRBV9; J: TRBJ1-2; CDR3: CASSVGGGRDGYTF; DNA: TGTGCCAGCAGCGTAGGAGGGGGCAGGGATGGCTACACCTTC
D: NA; size: NA; V: TRBV6-5; J: TRBJ1-3; CDR3: CASSYMGSSGNTIYF; DNA: TGTGCCAGCAGTTACATGGGCTCCTCTGGAAACACCATATATTTT
D: TRBD2; size: NA; V: TRBV28; J: TRBJ2-4; CDR3: CASRERGRNIQYF; DNA: TGTGCCAGCAGAGAGCGGGGGCGGAACATTCAGTACTTC
D: NA; size: NA; V: TRBV29-1; J: TRBJ1-1; CDR3: CSVEGTVNTEAFF; DNA: TGCAGCGTTGAAGGGACGGTGAACACTGAAGCTTTCTTT
D: NA; size: NA; V: TRBV25-1; J: TRBJ1-5; CDR3: CASSGPGLLNQPQHF; DNA: TGTGCCAGCAGTGGCCCCGGATTGCTCAATCAGCCCCAGCATTTT
D: TRBD1; size: NA; V: TRBV6-1; J: TRBJ2-7; CDR3: CASSEYETGVYEQYF; DNA: TGTGCCAGCAGTGAATATGAGACAGGGGTCTACGAGCAGTACTTC
D: NA; size: once; V: TRBV7-9; J: TRBJ1-1; CDR3: CASSFYGQLEAFF; DNA: TGTGCCAGCAGCTTTTATGGACAACTTGAAGCTTTCTTT
D: TRBD1; size: NA; V: TRBV5-1; J: TRBJ2-3; CDR3: CASSLETGGLTDTQYF; DNA: TGCGCCAGCAGCTTGGAGACAGGGGGTCTCACAGATACGCAGTATTTT
D: NA; size: NA; V: TRBV5-1; J: TRBJ2-1; CDR3: CASRPDVNEQFF; DNA: TGCGCCAGCAGACCGGACGTAAATGAGCAGTTCTTC
D: NA; size: NA; V: TRBV10-2; J: TRBJ1-2; CDR3: CASSLDSLGGYTF; DNA: TGCGCCAGCAGTTTGGACAGCTTGGGTGGCTACACCTTC
D: NA; size: NA; V: TRBV9; J: TRBJ2-1; CDR3: CASSVLGGGEQFF; DNA: TGTGCCAGCAGCGTATTGGGGGGCGGTGAGCAGTTCTTC
D: TRBD2; size: NA; V: TRBV4-1; J: TRBJ2-7; CDR3: CASSLGLAGTYEQYF; DNA: TGCGCCAGCAGCCTCGGACTAGCGGGGACCTACGAGCAGTACTTC
D: TRBD2; size: NA; V: TRBV27; J: TRBJ2-5; CDR3: CASHTGTSGAETQYF; DNA: TGTGCCAGTCACACCGGGACTAGCGGGGCGGAGACCCAGTACTTC
D: TRBD2; size: NA; V: TRBV11-2; J: TRBJ2-7; CDR3: CASRSLAGLHSYEQYF; DNA: TGTGCCAGCAGATCTCTAGCGGGACTACACTCCTACGAGCAGTACTTC
D: TRBD1; size: NA; V: TRBV7-8; J: TRBJ2-7; CDR3: CASTSDRDSPYEQYF; DNA: TGTGCCAGCACCTCCGACCGGGACAGTCCGTACGAGCAGTACTTC
D: NA; size: NA; V: TRBV7-9; J: TRBJ2-7; CDR3: CASTHQEHEQYF; DNA: TGTGCCAGCACTCATCAGGAGCACGAGCAGTACTTC
D: NA; size: NA; V: TRBV11-2; J: TRBJ2-6; CDR3: CASSLGDGTGANVLTF; DNA: TGTGCCAGCAGCTTAGGCGACGGGACTGGGGCCAACGTCCTGACTTTC
D: TRBD1; size: NA; V: TRBV9; J: TRBJ2-7; CDR3: CASSVGQGPPYEQYF; DNA: TGTGCCAGCAGCGTAGGACAGGGGCCTCCCTACGAGCAGTACTTC
D: NA; size: NA; V: TRBV6-5; J: TRBJ1-5; CDR3: CASSYRVGENQPQHF; DNA: TGTGCCAGCAGTTATCGTGTGGGGGAGAATCAGCCCCAGCATTTT
D: TRBD1; size: NA; V: TRBV19; J: TRBJ2-6; CDR3: CASSPTGPGANVLTF; DNA: TGTGCCAGTAGTCCGACAGGGCCTGGGGCCAACGTCCTGACTTTC